This record looks at one TCR beta chain sequence and its context. Its antigen is undetermined. This specimen belongs to a study of cytomegalovirus exposure and HLA in healthy donors. CDR1 is MNHEY and CDR2 is SVGAGI in the germline V gene. CDR3 length equals 13 residues. The V end was cut by 5 bases, the J end by 4 bases, with 9 bases between. It was with 60 Vbeta and 13 Jbeta primers that the PCR ran. The data were produced by immunoSEQ multiplex PCR, yet TCRdb's version contains in-frame clones alone and is incomplete. In the table there are 200,000 to 250,000 clones, around four fifths of which are singletons. Study-level findings and limits: The study labeled 180 or so TCR beta chains cytomegalovirus-associated.

This rearrangement joins TRBV6-5 to TRBJ1-5; D ambiguous. The sequence derives from a boy between 2 and 15 years old in good health and CMV-seronegative. The sample was PBMCs. The CDR3 sequence is CASSATDNQPQHF. DNA for the CDR3: TGTGCCAGCAGTGCGACTGATAATCAGCCCCAGCATTTT.